Presented here are 30 T cell receptor beta chains from one specimen sequenced in a study of CXCR3-negative and CXCR3-positive naive CD8 T cells. The study, taken as a whole, reports: In CXCR3-positive naive cells, the TRB CDR3s were more hydrophobic than in CXCR3-negative naive cells.

With UMI labels, 5' RACE was used to prepare the TRB cDNA libraries. TCRdb re-called the 5' RACE reads, yielding one record per CDR3 amino acid sequence without DNA. Its table lists fewer than 90,000 distinct CDR3 sequences. Antigen specificity for these receptors is unknown. Sequencing was done on a sample of naive CXCR3+ CD8+ T cells from blood. Noted subset: CD45RO-CCR7+CD27+CD95- naive CD8+ T cells expressing CXCR3 (TNR3+). These receptors came from a human donor in good health. Some clones in this sample may be carry-over from other donors' samples.

This sequence joins TRBV6-6 and TRBJ2-5; the TRBD1 assignment by TCRdb is unverifiable without DNA. Germline CDR1 reads MNHNY; CDR2 reads SVGAGI (reference sequence). This CDR3 contains 14 residues. The CDR3 reads CASSYSWGLETQYF.

The chain combines TRBV5-1 with TRBJ2-7. This CDR3 comprises 13 residues. Looked up from germline, CDR1 is SGHRS and CDR2 is YFSETQ. The CDR3 here is CASSLEKLYEQYF. The variable domain in full, completed from reference TRBV5-1 and TRBJ2-7, reads KAGVTQTPRYLIKTRGQQVTLSCSPISGHRSVSWYQQTPGQGLQFLFEYFSETQRNKGNFPGRFSGRQFSNSRSEMNVSTLELGDSALYLCASSLEKLYEQYFGPGTRLTVT.

The CDR3 region is CASSAPGVPYNEQFF. This chain uses TRBV11-2 with TRBJ2-1; TCRdb's D call, TRBD1, is unchecked because there is no DNA. There are 15 residues in the CDR3. Germline assignment: CDR1 SGHAT and CDR2 FQNNGV.

This chain joins TRBV4-3 and TRBJ2-7. The CDR3 runs to 15 residues. In germline, CDR1 is LGHNA, CDR2 YSLEER. Here the CDR3 reads CASSHTQASSYEQYF.

The V call is TRBV6-6, the J call TRBJ2-5; the TRBD2 assignment by TCRdb is unverifiable without DNA. The V gene's germline CDR1 is MNHNY and CDR2 SVGAGI (reference sequence). This CDR3 contains 15 residues. The CDR3: CASRRLAGSVETQYF.

The J gene is TRBJ2-7, the V gene TRBV5-1. The germline V gene has CDR1 SGHRS and CDR2 YFSETQ. The CDR3 covers 14 residues. The CDR3 spells CASSLIDGFDEQYF. Full variable domain (outside the CDR3, taken from reference TRBV5-1 and TRBJ2-7): KAGVTQTPRYLIKTRGQQVTLSCSPISGHRSVSWYQQTPGQGLQFLFEYFSETQRNKGNFPGRFSGRQFSNSRSEMNVSTLELGDSALYLCASSLIDGFDEQYFGPGTRLTVT.

The chain employs TRBV13 and TRBJ2-7; without DNA, the TCRdb call of TRBD2 cannot be checked. Germline assignment: CDR1 PRHDT and CDR2 FYEKMQ (reference sequence). This CDR3 region has 13 residues. The CDR3 loop reads CASSSGPIYEQYF.

The V gene is TRBV2, the J gene TRBJ2-3; TCRdb names TRBD2, which stays unverified in the absence of DNA. Germline assignment: CDR1 SNHLY and CDR2 FYNNEI. The CDR3 is 16 residues long. CDR3 residues: CASSVIKRIRGDTQYF.

The chain joins TRBV20-1 to TRBJ2-2. There are 13 residues in the CDR3. Per germline, CDR1 DFQATT and CDR2 SNEGSKA (reference sequence). The chain's CDR3 is CSARDLVTGELFF.

The chain carries TRBV3-1 and TRBJ2-1; TCRdb picks TRBD2, but there is no DNA to check that call. CDR1 is LGHDT and CDR2 is YNNKEL in the germline V gene (reference sequence). CDR3 length: 15 amino acids. The CDR3 here is CASSAGGVSYNEQFF.

CDR3 protein: CASSFTDTRTEAFF. The chain employs TRBV5-1 and TRBJ1-1; TCRdb picks TRBD1, but there is no DNA to check that call. This CDR3 comprises 14 residues. The germline CDR1 and CDR2 sequences are SGHRS and YFSETQ.

The chain has TRBV28 and TRBJ2-7; the TCRdb call, TRBD1, lacks DNA for checking. This CDR3 contains 14 residues. Germline V gene lookup returns CDR1 MDHEN and CDR2 SYDVKM. The CDR3 loop is CASTMEGVWDEQYF. The full variable domain, with the rest looked up from reference TRBV28 and TRBJ2-7, is DVKVTQSSRYLVKRTGEKVFLECVQDMDHENMFWYRQDPGLGLRLIYFSYDVKMKEKGDIPEGYSVSREKKERFSLILESASTNQTSMYLCASTMEGVWDEQYFGPGTRLTVT.

The CDR3 here is CANSPVGGDIEQYF. The chain joins TRBV28 to TRBJ2-7; no DNA is available, so the TRBD1 call from TCRdb remains unchecked. The length of the CDR3 is 14 residues. Per germline, CDR1 MDHEN and CDR2 SYDVKM.

The chain is built from TRBV5-1 and TRBJ2-3; TCRdb returns TRBD1, unconfirmable since there is no DNA. The CDR3 is 16 residues long. The germline gives CDR1 SGHRS, CDR2 YFSETQ. The CDR3 sequence is CASSSEDRVPTDTQYF.

The chain combines TRBV12-3 or TRBV12-4 with TRBJ2-1; the TCRdb D gene call, TRBD2, has no DNA to confirm it. This CDR3 contains 14 residues. This CDR3 reads CASSNSGVGDEQFF.

The J gene is TRBJ2-7, the V gene TRBV15. The CDR3 totals 15 residues. Looked up from germline, CDR1 is LNHNV and CDR2 is YYDKDF (reference sequence). The CDR3 is CATSREPNWRYEQYF. Supplemented by reference TRBV15 and TRBJ2-7, the full variable domain reads DAMVIQNPRYQVTQFGKPVTLSCSQTLNHNVMYWYQQKSSQAPKLLFHYYDKDFNNEADTPDNFQSRRPNTSFCFLDIRSPGLGDTAMYLCATSREPNWRYEQYFGPGTRLTVT.

The CDR3 spells CSVEDSANYGYTF. The chain combines TRBV29-1 with TRBJ1-2. The CDR3 runs to 13 residues. Per germline, CDR1 SQVTM and CDR2 ANQGSEA.

This chain links TRBV5-1 with TRBJ1-1. The CDR3 runs 14 residues. Germline-derived CDR1 and CDR2 are SGHRS and YFSETQ. The CDR3 reads CASSLSPENTEAFF.

The CDR3 here is CASSFLSSNDEQFF. The chain employs TRBV28 and TRBJ2-1. CDR1 is MDHEN, CDR2 SYDVKM, per germline. There are 14 residues in the CDR3.

CDR3 residues: CASSNRDLYEQYF. J is TRBJ2-7 and V is TRBV6-6; the D gene TCRdb calls, TRBD1, cannot be checked with no DNA. This CDR3 contains 13 residues. Germline V CDR1 and CDR2: MNHNY, SVGAGI (reference sequence).

The CDR3 reads CASSQTPGGSDTQYF. The chain links TRBV27 to TRBJ2-3; no DNA is available, so the TRBD1 call from TCRdb remains unchecked. Germline CDR1 and CDR2: MNHEY and SMNVEV (reference sequence). The CDR3 is made up of 15 amino acids.

This rearrangement joins TRBV29-1 to TRBJ1-2; the D call of TRBD1 rests on TCRdb alone, since no DNA is present to check it. The V gene's germline CDR1 is SQVTM and CDR2 ANQGSEA. The CDR3 is made up of 15 amino acids. CDR3 sequence reads: CSVVPRQGELYGYTF.

The chain has TRBV7-9 and TRBJ2-5; the TCRdb D gene call, TRBD2, has no DNA to confirm it. The CDR3 is 16 residues long. Germline V CDR1 and CDR2: SEHNR, FQNEAQ (reference sequence). CDR3: CASSPPEGGQREAQYF.

This chain uses TRBV28 with TRBJ1-6. The CDR3 loop spans 14 amino acids. Germline CDR1 and CDR2: MDHEN and SYDVKM. The CDR3 protein is CASSLSRVDSPLHF.

This chain links TRBV4-1 with TRBJ2-3; checking the TCRdb D call of TRBD2 is not possible without DNA. CDR1 and CDR2 from the germline V gene are MGHRA and YSYEKL. The CDR3 spans 15 residues. The chain's CDR3 is CASSPGSRGTDTQYF.

The chain employs TRBV29-1 and TRBJ2-1. In germline, CDR1 is SQVTM, CDR2 ANQGSEA. The CDR3 is made up of 11 amino acids. CDR3 sequence reads: CSVLGYNEQFF.

The CDR3 protein is CASSELAGGPNEQFF. The rearrangement joins TRBV14 to TRBJ2-1; no DNA is available, so the TRBD2 call from TCRdb remains unchecked. CDR3 length: 15 amino acids. CDR1 is SGHDN, CDR2 FVKESK, per germline.

The V gene is TRBV18, the J gene TRBJ2-6; lacking DNA, the TRBD1 call made by TCRdb goes unchecked. CDR1 KGHSH and CDR2 LQKENI come from the germline V gene. The CDR3 covers 20 residues. The CDR3: CASSLHPQGDIGSGANVLTF.

The V gene is TRBV14, the J gene TRBJ2-7; with no DNA, the TCRdb D assignment of TRBD2 cannot be verified. The V gene's germline CDR1 is SGHDN and CDR2 FVKESK. The CDR3 spans 17 residues. The CDR3 protein is CASSQVPPWDSPYEQYF.

CDR3 in amino acids: CASSLQGTQAFF. This chain links TRBV28 with TRBJ1-1; the TCRdb D gene call, TRBD1, has no DNA to confirm it. Germline CDR1 reads MDHEN; CDR2 reads SYDVKM. This CDR3 has 12 amino acids.